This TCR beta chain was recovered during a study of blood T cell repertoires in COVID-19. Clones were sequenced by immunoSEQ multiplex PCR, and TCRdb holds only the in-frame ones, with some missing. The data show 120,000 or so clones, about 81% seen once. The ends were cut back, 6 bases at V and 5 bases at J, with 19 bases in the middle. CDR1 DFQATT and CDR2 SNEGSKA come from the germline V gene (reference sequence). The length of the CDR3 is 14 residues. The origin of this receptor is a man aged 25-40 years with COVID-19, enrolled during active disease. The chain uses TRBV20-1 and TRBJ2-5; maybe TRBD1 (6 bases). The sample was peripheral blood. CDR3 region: CSASEMGAGETQYF. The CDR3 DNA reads TGCAGTGCCAGTGAGATGGGGGCTGGGGAGACCCAGTACTTC.